One and the same sample provided the 23 T cell receptor beta chains below, sequenced in a study of shared clonotypes between healthy human individuals. Terminally differentiated effector memory CD45RA+ cells were excluded by CCR7 positive selection of CD45RO-negative cells. The protocol was immunoSEQ multiplex PCR, while the TCRdb copy is restricted to in-frame clones and leaves out a portion. The sample includes about 2 million clones, about 95% of them seen just once. Sequencing input: naive CD8+ T cells sorted from blood. Source of these receptors: a man younger than 35 in good health.

V and J are TRBV7-6 and TRBJ2-3; 7 positions agree with TRBD1. The CDR3 is 16 residues long. Germline V lookup: CDR1 SGHVS, CDR2 FNYEAQ. V gave up 0 bases and J gave up 2 bases; unmatched junction bases: 5. CDR3: CASSLALGQVTDTQYF. CDR3 DNA: TGTGCCAGCAGCTTAGCCCTCGGACAGGTCACAGATACGCAGTATTTT.

The chain recombines TRBV7-9 with TRBJ2-7; the D gene is possibly TRBD1 (6 bases). The CDR3 length is 16 residues. V was pared by 5 bases and J by 0 bases, with 17 bases between. Germline CDR1 SEHNR, CDR2 FQNEAQ (reference sequence). In DNA, the CDR3 is TGTGCCAGCAGCGGAAGGGACATGGGTGACTCCTACGAGCAGTACTTC. Amino acid sequence: CASSGRDMGDSYEQYF. The full variable domain, completed using reference TRBV7-9 and TRBJ2-7, is DTGVSQNPRHKITKRGQNVTFRCDPISEHNRLYWYRQTLGQGPEFLTYFQNEAQLEKSRLLSDRFSAERPKGSFSTLEIQRTEQGDSAMYLCASSGRDMGDSYEQYFGPGTRLTVT.

The V gene is TRBV4-2, the J gene TRBJ1-2, with no clear D. V was clipped by 0 bases and J by 7 bases, with 9 bases between them. Germline lookup yields CDR1 LGHNA and CDR2 YNFKEQ. This CDR3 region has 13 residues. CDR3 nucleotides: TGTGCCAGCAGCCAAGAAACCTTAGTTGGCTACACCTTC. Amino acid sequence: CASSQETLVGYTF.

V gene TRBV4-1 combines with J gene TRBJ2-1; TRBD1 matches at 9 bases. The CDR3 has 16 amino acids. Germline V lookup: CDR1 MGHRA, CDR2 YSYEKL. V shed 3 bases and J 0 bases; nucleotides not matched to a gene: 3. CDR3 sequence: CASSQEGQGSYNEQFF. The DNA for the CDR3 is TGCGCCAGCAGCCAGGAGGGACAGGGCTCCTACAATGAGCAGTTCTTC.

V is TRBV13 and J is TRBJ2-7; 9 bases match TRBD1. V lost 0 bases, J lost 5 bases, and 5 bases stayed unmatched. CDR1 and CDR2 (germline): PRHDT, FYEKMQ (reference sequence). The CDR3 is made up of 15 amino acids. The CDR3 bases are TGTGCCAGCAGCTTAGGAACAGGGGGCTTACACGAGCAGTACTTC. Amino acid sequence: CASSLGTGGLHEQYF.

V usage is TRBV4-1 and J usage is TRBJ2-7; 9 positions agree with TRBD1. Germline assignment: CDR1 MGHRA and CDR2 YSYEKL. The V and J ends lost 0 bases and 4 bases, in that order; junction bases with no gene match: 13. The CDR3 has 18 residues. DNA for the CDR3: TGCGCCAGCAGCCAAGATCCTCCCACCGGGACAGGGCTATACGAGCAGTACTTC. This translates into CASSQDPPTGTGLYEQYF.

This chain joins TRBV25-1 and TRBJ2-2, with 10 bases lining up with TRBD1. The CDR3 loop spans 16 amino acids. Germline lookup yields CDR1 MGHDK and CDR2 SYGVNS. With V trimmed by 6 bases and J by 6 bases, 10 bases remained unmatched. CDR3 amino acids: CASRLPGDRGSGELFF. The CDR3, as DNA: TGTGCCAGCAGACTACCAGGGGACAGGGGTTCCGGGGAGCTGTTTTTT.

The chain is built from TRBV30 and TRBJ2-2; 16 bases align to TRBD2. This CDR3 has 19 amino acids. Germline CDR1 is GTSNPN and CDR2 is SVGIG (reference sequence). J was trimmed by 4 bases and V by 2 bases; bases with no gene match: 10. The CDR3 DNA reads TGTGCCTGGAGTCCGGGACTAGCGGGAGGGCGGGAGATCACCGGGGAGCTGTTTTTT. Protein sequence: CAWSPGLAGGREITGELFF.

The J gene is TRBJ1-1, the V gene TRBV15; 7 positions agree with TRBD1. This CDR3 spans 16 amino acids. The germline V gene encodes CDR1 LNHNV and CDR2 YYDKDF (reference sequence). V dropped 3 bases and J dropped 6; count of bases not matched to a gene: 13. The CDR3 protein is CATSSTGAVVKPEAFF. The CDR3, as DNA: TGTGCCACCAGCAGTACAGGGGCGGTGGTGAAGCCTGAAGCTTTCTTT. The complete variable domain, with remaining parts taken from reference TRBV15 and TRBJ1-1, reads DAMVIQNPRYQVTQFGKPVTLSCSQTLNHNVMYWYQQKSSQAPKLLFHYYDKDFNNEADTPDNFQSRRPNTSFCFLDIRSPGLGDTAMYLCATSSTGAVVKPEAFFGQGTRLTVV.

The chain's CDR3 is CASSMMAYNEQFF. CDR3 sequence (DNA): TGTGCCAGTAGTATGATGGCTTACAATGAGCAGTTCTTC. This sequence joins TRBV19 and TRBJ2-1; no clear D. The CDR3 length is 13 residues. CDR1 and CDR2 from the germline V gene are LNHDA and SQIVND (reference sequence). With 3 bases removed from V and 4 bases from J, the gap between germline ends came to 7 bases.

This sequence joins TRBV9 and TRBJ2-7; no clear D gene. V lost 0 bases and J lost 2, with 9 bases in between. The CDR3 is made up of 14 amino acids. Per the germline V gene, CDR1 is SGDLS and CDR2 is YYNGEE. Here the CDR3 reads CASSVVPLPYEQYF. The CDR3 DNA reads TGTGCCAGCAGCGTAGTACCTCTTCCCTACGAGCAGTACTTC. Looking up the rest from reference TRBV9 and TRBJ2-7 gives the full variable domain: DSGVTQTPKHLITATGQRVTLRCSPRSGDLSVYWYQQSLDQGLQFLIQYYNGEERAKGNILERFSAQQFPDLHSELNLSSLELGDSALYFCASSVVPLPYEQYFGPGTRLTVT.

The chain couples TRBV7-9 to TRBJ2-1; D call uncertain. V lost 0 bases to trimming and J lost 7 bases, with 13 bases between them. Germline values: CDR1 SEHNR, CDR2 FQNEAQ (reference sequence). The CDR3 is 15 residues long. This CDR3 reads CASSLALGQLNEQFF. CDR3 in DNA: TGTGCCAGCAGCTTAGCATTGGGCCAGTTGAATGAGCAGTTCTTC.

This chain connects TRBV30 to TRBJ2-3; D is unresolved. Trimming cost V 0 bases and J 0 bases, with 7 bases left between them. The germline V gene has CDR1 GTSNPN and CDR2 SVGIG (reference sequence). This CDR3 region has 14 residues. CDR3 residues: CAWSVETSTDTQYF. The CDR3 DNA reads TGTGCCTGGAGTGTAGAGACTAGCACAGATACGCAGTATTTT.

The rearrangement links TRBV7-9 to TRBJ2-5; D is ambiguous. V was cut by 3 bases and J by 5 bases, with 7 bases left in between. The germline gives CDR1 SEHNR, CDR2 FQNEAQ (reference sequence). The CDR3 consists of 12 residues. The CDR3 coding sequence is TGTGCCAGCAGCTTGAGGACGGAGACCCAGTACTTC. It encodes CASSLRTETQYF. The whole variable domain, filled in from reference TRBV7-9 and TRBJ2-5, reads DTGVSQNPRHKITKRGQNVTFRCDPISEHNRLYWYRQTLGQGPEFLTYFQNEAQLEKSRLLSDRFSAERPKGSFSTLEIQRTEQGDSAMYLCASSLRTETQYFGPGTRLLVL.

The rearrangement uses TRBV7-6 and TRBJ2-2; D not certain. Germline lookup yields CDR1 SGHVS and CDR2 FNYEAQ. Trimming took 5 bases from V and 1 from J, leaving 11 bases between them. The CDR3 is made up of 15 amino acids. CDR3 coding DNA: TGTGCCAGCAGCCCTAGGGTCCTGAACACCGGGGAGCTGTTTTTT. As protein: CASSPRVLNTGELFF.

The chain links TRBV27 to TRBJ1-2, with D possibly being TRBD1 (5 bases). The CDR3 has 15 amino acids. Per the germline V gene, CDR1 is MNHEY and CDR2 is SMNVEV (reference sequence). V lost 2 bases, J lost 4 bases, and 14 bases lay in between. CDR3 sequence reads: CASSLDPGTPYGYTF. In nucleotides, the CDR3 is TGTGCCAGCAGTTTAGATCCAGGGACTCCCTATGGCTACACCTTC.

This chain uses TRBV7-8 with TRBJ2-1; 9 positions match TRBD1. V lost 2 bases, J lost 7 bases, and 6 bases stayed unmatched. This CDR3 has 15 amino acids. Germline V lookup: CDR1 SGHVS, CDR2 FQNEAQ. CDR3 sequence reads: CASSLSGQGWNEQFF. Written as DNA, the CDR3 is TGTGCCAGCAGCTTATCAGGACAGGGGTGGAATGAGCAGTTCTTC.

This sequence joins TRBV10-3 and TRBJ2-2; 11 bases line up with TRBD2. Per the germline V gene, CDR1 is ENHRY and CDR2 is SYGVKD. Unmatched junction bases numbered 9, after V lost 2 bases and J lost 7 bases. This CDR3 is built from 17 residues. The CDR3 DNA reads as TGTGCCATCAGTGAGACAGGGTCTAGCGGGGGGATCGGGGAGCTGTTTTTT. This gives the protein CAISETGSSGGIGELFF.

The chain is built from TRBV9 and TRBJ1-2, with a possible D match to TRBD1 (6 bases). CDR3 size: 15 residues. CDR1 and CDR2 from the germline V gene are SGDLS and YYNGEE. Trimming left V 0 bases short and J 3 bases short, with 12 bases between. CDR3 nucleotides: TGTGCCAGCAGCGTAGGGGACACGGAGGACTATGGCTACACCTTC. Its translation: CASSVGDTEDYGYTF.

V gene TRBV5-6 combines with J gene TRBJ2-4, with 8 positions matching TRBD1. In germline, CDR1 is SGHDT, CDR2 YYEEEE. V dropped 1 base and J dropped 6; count of bases not matched to a gene: 6. The CDR3 is 15 amino acids. DNA of the CDR3: TGTGCCAGCAGCTTGTTGGAAACAGGGGGAAACATTCAGTACTTC. It codes for CASSLLETGGNIQYF.

The gene calls are TRBV7-8 and TRBJ2-3; TRBD2 agrees at 9 bases. CDR1 and CDR2 (germline): SGHVS, FQNEAQ. The CDR3 is made up of 18 amino acids. V lost 5 bases to trimming and J lost 0 bases; unmatched junction nucleotides: 12. The CDR3 sequence is CASSLLREGRESTDTQYF. CDR3 bases: TGTGCCAGCAGCCTCTTGCGGGAGGGGCGGGAGAGCACAGATACGCAGTATTTT.

The V gene is TRBV9, the J gene TRBJ1-1; D unresolved. The length of the CDR3 is 13 residues. The germline V gene encodes CDR1 SGDLS and CDR2 YYNGEE. V lost 3 bases and J 1 base, leaving 7 bases between the germline ends. In DNA form, the CDR3 reads TGTGCCAGCAGCGATTCACAGAACACTGAAGCTTTCTTT. Its translation is CASSDSQNTEAFF.

The chain has TRBV30 and TRBJ2-5; D not certain. V was clipped by 1 base and J by 1 base, with 7 bases between them. Germline V CDR1 and CDR2: GTSNPN, SVGIG (reference sequence). This CDR3 is 13 amino acids long. As DNA, the CDR3 is TGTGCCTGGAGTGGACCGGCCCAAGAGACCCAGTACTTC. It encodes CAWSGPAQETQYF.